This entry lists 27 T cell receptor beta chains sequenced from one sample in a study of T cells expressing NK-cell markers. TCRdb reprocessed the 5' RACE reads, with one entry per CDR3 protein and no DNA. This sample's clone table lists approximately 170,000 distinct CDR3 sequences. Sequencing was performed on blood T cells: a sorted CD56 or NKG2C T cell subset, CD4+ or CD8+ T cells, or bulk PBMC T cells (not recorded which). Every receptor here comes from a man aged 18 to 69 in good health.

V and J are TRBV7-7 and TRBJ2-2; checking the TCRdb D call of TRBD2 is not possible without DNA. CDR3 size: 20 residues. Germline V gene data show CDR1 as SSHAT and CDR2 as FNYEAQ (reference sequence). Here the CDR3 reads CASSLGVPGGLADYTGELFF.

The chain carries TRBV10-3 and TRBJ1-5. The germline gives CDR1 ENHRY, CDR2 SYGVKD. The CDR3 is made up of 16 amino acids. The CDR3 region is CAIKRARVRKSQPQHF.

The chain employs TRBV5-6 and TRBJ1-6; TCRdb indicates TRBD1, and absent DNA this call remains unverified. The germline gives CDR1 SGHDT, CDR2 YYEEEE. The CDR3 extends over 16 amino acids. The CDR3 is CASSLAGTGWLPPLHF.

This sequence joins TRBV2 and TRBJ1-1; TCRdb's D gene call, TRBD1, goes unchecked for lack of DNA. The CDR3 extends over 13 amino acids. In germline, CDR1 is SNHLY, CDR2 FYNNEI. The CDR3 is CASRPTGDPEAFF.

The rearrangement links TRBV4-1 to TRBJ1-5. The germline CDR1 and CDR2 sequences are MGHRA and YSYEKL. CDR3 length: 16 amino acids. CDR3 sequence: CASSRSVENSNQPQHF.

The J gene is TRBJ1-5, the V gene TRBV27; TCRdb selects TRBD1, and the lack of DNA leaves this call unchecked. Germline V gene sequence: CDR1 MNHEY, CDR2 SMNVEV (reference sequence). The CDR3 extends over 15 amino acids. The CDR3 protein is CASSLEGQGNQPQHF.

The rearrangement uses TRBV10-3 and TRBJ2-3; TCRdb returns TRBD2, unconfirmable since there is no DNA. Germline V gene sequence: CDR1 ENHRY, CDR2 SYGVKD. The CDR3 length is 17 residues. The CDR3 reads CAIRGIVRGGSTDTQYF.

The V call is TRBV6-4, the J call TRBJ1-6. Germline CDR1 and CDR2: MRHNA and SNTAGT. The CDR3 has 13 amino acids. CDR3 amino acids: CASSDGGNSPLHF.

This chain links TRBV7-8 with TRBJ2-1; as DNA is missing, the TRBD2 call by TCRdb cannot be tested. CDR1 is SGHVS, CDR2 FQNEAQ, per germline. The CDR3 is 18 residues long. CDR3 protein: CASSLARGIAGGINEQFF.

The rearrangement links TRBV6-5 to TRBJ2-2; TCRdb gives TRBD2 as the D gene, but with no DNA this cannot be confirmed. Germline CDR1 reads MNHEY; CDR2 reads SVGAGI. The CDR3 is made up of 17 amino acids. CDR3 residues: CASSYVGLRPNTGELFF.

The chain links TRBV7-6 to TRBJ2-5. This CDR3 has 15 amino acids. Germline values: CDR1 SGHVS, CDR2 FNYEAQ. CDR3: CASSLEAVLAETQYF.

The chain is built from TRBV5-1 and TRBJ2-5; with no DNA, the TCRdb D assignment of TRBD1 cannot be verified. The CDR3 has 15 amino acids. CDR1 is SGHRS, CDR2 YFSETQ, per germline. The CDR3 spells CASSLGQGLGETQYF.

This CDR3 reads CSARDFPGASYNEQFF. The rearrangement links TRBV20-1 to TRBJ2-1; TCRdb picks TRBD1, but there is no DNA to check that call. CDR1 and CDR2 from the germline V gene are DFQATT and SNEGSKA (reference sequence). The CDR3 consists of 16 residues.

The rearrangement links TRBV20-1 to TRBJ2-7; absent DNA, TCRdb's TRBD1 call cannot be checked. The CDR3 is made up of 14 amino acids. The germline gives CDR1 DFQATT, CDR2 SNEGSKA (reference sequence). CDR3 sequence: CSARKDPFPYEQYF.

The chain uses TRBV19 and TRBJ2-3. The CDR3 is 13 residues long. Germline CDR1 is LNHDA and CDR2 is SQIVND (reference sequence). The CDR3 here is CASRPDTPDTQYF.

The chain joins TRBV6-5 to TRBJ1-5; without DNA, the TCRdb call of TRBD1 cannot be checked. CDR3 size: 14 residues. Germline CDR1 MNHEY, CDR2 SVGAGI. This CDR3 reads CASSYSRQFAPQHF.

The chain has TRBV20-1 and TRBJ2-2. In germline, CDR1 is DFQATT, CDR2 SNEGSKA (reference sequence). This CDR3 is built from 14 residues. The CDR3 reads CSARDTLNTGELFF.

The V call is TRBV27, the J call TRBJ2-1; TCRdb's D gene call, TRBD1, goes unchecked for lack of DNA. Germline CDR1 and CDR2: MNHEY and SMNVEV (reference sequence). The CDR3 has 15 residues. CDR3: CASSLMWTAYNEQFF.

The chain carries TRBV28 and TRBJ1-2; TCRdb names TRBD1, which stays unverified in the absence of DNA. This CDR3 region has 12 residues. Germline CDR1 and CDR2: MDHEN and SYDVKM. This chain's CDR3 is CASSSTGVGYTF.

The chain has TRBV9 and TRBJ1-2. Germline V gene lookup returns CDR1 SGDLS and CDR2 YYNGEE. CDR3 length: 13 residues. The CDR3 sequence is CASSVDGRAFYTF.

This chain links TRBV28 with TRBJ2-3; without DNA, the TCRdb call of TRBD1 cannot be checked. Germline lookup yields CDR1 MDHEN and CDR2 SYDVKM. This CDR3 is built from 14 residues. The CDR3 sequence: CASSFGTGADTQYF.

The gene calls are TRBV2 and TRBJ2-3; without DNA, the TCRdb call of TRBD2 cannot be checked. The CDR3 loop spans 17 amino acids. From germline, CDR1 is SNHLY and CDR2 FYNNEI. The chain's CDR3 is CASSEARLALTMYTQYF.

V usage is TRBV5-4 and J usage is TRBJ2-1; checking the TCRdb D call of TRBD2 is not possible without DNA. The CDR3 has 17 amino acids. Germline V gene sequence: CDR1 SGHNT, CDR2 YYREEE (reference sequence). This chain's CDR3 is CASRRLAGAPTRNEQFF.

J is TRBJ1-2 and V is TRBV28. The germline gives CDR1 MDHEN, CDR2 SYDVKM. This CDR3 is 13 amino acids long. CDR3 in amino acids: CASSPRREGLDTF.

The chain links TRBV10-3 to TRBJ1-1; TCRdb calls TRBD1, which cannot be checked without DNA. Germline V gene sequence: CDR1 ENHRY, CDR2 SYGVKD. The CDR3 totals 14 residues. CDR3 protein: CAISEGSDRGEAFF.

The chain recombines TRBV4-1 with TRBJ2-1; TCRdb gives TRBD2 as the D gene, but with no DNA this cannot be confirmed. From germline, CDR1 is MGHRA and CDR2 YSYEKL. The CDR3 consists of 16 residues. This chain's CDR3 is CASSQRTSGGYNEQFF.

This CDR3 is CASSFKTGWGGEKLFF. The chain joins TRBV12-3 or TRBV12-4 to TRBJ1-4; TCRdb designates TRBD1, a call that cannot be tested without DNA. The length of the CDR3 is 16 residues.